These 22 T cell receptor beta chains share one sample of origin, sequenced in a study of blood T cell repertoires in COVID-19 (dated by TCRdb to about 2020). Library construction relied on the immunoSEQ multiplex PCR assay. This immuneACCESS table, as held by TCRdb, lists in-frame sequences with V and J called but not all clones. Of the missing ones, under half trace to an unresolved V gene in checked studies; the others have no known cause. This sample has 200,000 to 250,000 clones in its table, and roughly 80% of those were observed once. Jointly, the top ten make up about 20% of the sample. What was sequenced was peripheral blood. The origin of the receptors is a man aged 30-40 years with active or convalescent COVID-19.

The chain joins TRBV30 to TRBJ1-6; D remains unclear. The CDR3 is 16 residues long. V shed 5 bases and J shed 5 bases, with 19 bases lying between them. CDR1 GTSNPN and CDR2 SVGIG come from the germline V gene (reference sequence). The CDR3 reads CAWALGRLIHNSPLHF. The CDR3 region has the DNA TGTGCCTGGGCGCTGGGCCGGTTGATCCATAATTCACCCCTCCACTTT. The full variable domain, with the rest looked up from reference TRBV30 and TRBJ1-6, is SQTIHQWPATLVQPVGSPLSLECTVEGTSNPNLYWYRQAAGRGLQLLFYSVGIGQISSEVPQNLSASRPQDRQFILSSKKLLLSDSGFYLCAWALGRLIHNSPLHFGNGTRLTVT.

The CDR3 DNA reads TGTGCCACCAGCAGGGGAGAATCGGGACAGGGTCCTCTCTATGGCTACACCTTC. Translating gives CATSRGESGQGPLYGYTF. This chain uses TRBV15 with TRBJ1-2, with 9 bases identical to TRBD1. The CDR3 is 18 residues long. Germline CDR1 LNHNV, CDR2 YYDKDF (reference sequence). The J segment lost 4 bases and the V segment lost 3 bases, leaving 15 bases of the junction unmatched.

V is TRBV2 and J is TRBJ1-4; 7 nucleotides match TRBD1. Germline V gene sequence: CDR1 SNHLY, CDR2 FYNNEI. The V and J ends lost 6 bases and 5 bases, in that order; junction bases with no gene match: 9. This CDR3 region has 15 residues. The CDR3 sequence: CASRSLGGPNEKLFF. The CDR3 nucleotides read TGTGCCAGCAGGTCCCTAGGGGGCCCCAATGAAAAACTGTTTTTT.

This chain connects TRBV28 to TRBJ1-1; D possibly corresponds to TRBD1 (6 bases). The CDR3 is 14 residues long. Trimming stripped 2 bases from V and 3 bases from J, with 10 bases between. Looked up from germline, CDR1 is MDHEN and CDR2 is SYDVKM. This CDR3 reads CASSLTGRYTEAFF. In nucleotides, the CDR3 is TGTGCCAGCAGTTTAACAGGGCGTTACACTGAAGCTTTCTTT.

The chain combines TRBV5-1 with TRBJ2-7; D is perhaps TRBD1 (5 bases). The V end lost 4 bases, the J end lost 2 bases, and 13 bases lay between the germline ends. CDR1 SGHRS and CDR2 YFSETQ come from the germline V gene. The CDR3 totals 14 residues. The DNA for the CDR3 is TGCGCCAGCAGCCCCAGGGTTGGGCCCTACGAGCAGTACTTC. It yields the protein CASSPRVGPYEQYF.

This chain joins TRBV12-3 or TRBV12-4 and TRBJ1-1, with D uncertain. The V gene lost 6 bases and the J gene lost 3 bases, with 11 bases spanning the gap. The CDR3 extends over 13 amino acids. The chain's CDR3 is CASRRDGDTEAFF. CDR3 DNA sequence: TGTGCCAGCAGGCGGGATGGCGACACTGAAGCTTTCTTT.

In its sample, this clone was seen once. The rearrangement links TRBV7-2 to TRBJ1-5; D might be TRBD1 (5 bases). This CDR3 is 13 amino acids long. The V end lost 5 bases, the J end lost 5 bases, and 10 bases lay between the germline ends. Germline assignment: CDR1 SGHTA and CDR2 FQGNSA. CDR3 bases: TGTGCCAGCAGCCTAGACAGAGATCAGCCCCAGCATTTT. It translates to CASSLDRDQPQHF. Full variable domain (outside the CDR3, taken from reference TRBV7-2 and TRBJ1-5): GAGVSQSPSNKVTEKGKDVELRCDPISGHTALYWYRQSLGQGLEFLIYFQGNSAPDKSGLPSDRFSAERTGGSVSTLTIQRTQQEDSAVYLCASSLDRDQPQHFGDGTRLSIL.

V is TRBV3-1 (or the pseudogene TRBV3-2) and J is TRBJ1-6; a weak D match, TRBD1 (6 bases). The CDR3 runs 14 residues. Trimming shortened V by 4 bases and J by 5 bases, and 9 bases separated the two germline ends. CDR1 and CDR2 (germline): LGHDT, YNNKEL (reference sequence). The CDR3 DNA reads TGTGCCAGCAGCCGGGGACAAGATAATTCACCCCTCCACTTT. This encodes CASSRGQDNSPLHF.

V and J are TRBV4-1 and TRBJ2-7; D is possibly TRBD1 (6 bases). Germline values: CDR1 MGHRA, CDR2 YSYEKL. The CDR3 extends over 13 amino acids. V was cut by 3 bases and J by 5 bases, with 11 bases left in between. The CDR3 sequence: CASSHQGSDEQYF. The CDR3 DNA reads TGCGCCAGCAGCCACCAGGGGAGCGACGAGCAGTACTTC.

The chain uses TRBV6-5 and TRBJ1-2, with D possibly matching TRBD1 (5 bases). The V gene lost 2 bases and the J gene lost 0 bases, with 10 bases spanning the gap. Germline CDR1 and CDR2: MNHEY and SVGAGI. The CDR3 sequence is 15 residues long. As DNA, the CDR3 is TGTGCCAGCAGTTACCTACCGGGGGCTAACTATGGCTACACCTTC. Residues: CASSYLPGANYGYTF.

V gene TRBV11-2 combines with J gene TRBJ1-2; D is unclear. The V and J ends lost 5 bases and 7 bases respectively, with 14 bases between them. There are 13 residues in the CDR3. CDR1 and CDR2 from the germline V gene are SGHAT and FQNNGV. CDR3 DNA sequence: TGTGCCAGCAGCCCCACTTTGGAGCGTGGCTACACCTTC. This encodes CASSPTLERGYTF.

The CDR3 sequence: CASSLTSNYEQYF. The CDR3 DNA follows: TGTGCCAGCAGCTTGACTAGCAACTACGAGCAGTACTTC. The rearrangement joins TRBV7-2 to TRBJ2-7, with 7 bases that match TRBD2. J gave up 3 bases and V 3 bases, and 2 bases lay outside the gene matches. This CDR3 has 13 residues. The germline V gene has CDR1 SGHTA and CDR2 FQGNSA.

The chain has TRBV6-1 and TRBJ2-5; D is perhaps TRBD1 (5 bases). The V end lost 2 bases, the J end lost 10 bases, and 17 bases lay between the germline ends. The length of the CDR3 is 14 residues. Germline V gene sequence: CDR1 MNHNS, CDR2 SASEGT. The CDR3 loop reads CASSERGPPKGQYF. CDR3 bases: TGTGCCAGCAGTGAAAGGGGCCCACCTAAGGGCCAGTACTTC.

The rearrangement joins TRBV13 to TRBJ2-7; TRBD2 aligns across 9 bases. CDR1 PRHDT and CDR2 FYEKMQ come from the germline V gene (reference sequence). The CDR3 loop spans 14 amino acids. The junction had 5 bases not matched to a gene; V was cut back by 2 bases and J by 6 bases. The CDR3 DNA is TGTGCCAGCAGCTTACGCCCAGCGGGAGGCGAGCAGTACTTC. This codes for CASSLRPAGGEQYF.

V is TRBV27 and J is TRBJ1-1; TRBD1 might be the D (5 bases). The V gene's germline CDR1 is MNHEY and CDR2 SMNVEV (reference sequence). The CDR3 loop spans 15 amino acids. V was pared by 5 bases and J by 2 bases, with 15 bases between. The CDR3 DNA reads TGTGCCAGCAGTCCGCTAGGGGAACCTAACACTGAAGCTTTCTTT. Amino acid sequence: CASSPLGEPNTEAFF.

The gene calls are TRBV28 and TRBJ1-2; D is undetermined. The CDR3 is 14 amino acids. Germline V gene sequence: CDR1 MDHEN, CDR2 SYDVKM. V lost 5 bases, J lost 7 bases, and 17 bases lay in between. CDR3: CASSPPPSASGYTF. As DNA, the CDR3 is TGTGCCAGCAGTCCCCCCCCTAGTGCGTCTGGCTACACCTTC.

The chain carries TRBV2 and TRBJ1-5; 11 bases are shared with TRBD1. Germline lookup yields CDR1 SNHLY and CDR2 FYNNEI. V dropped 4 bases and J dropped 7; count of bases not matched to a gene: 3. The CDR3 spans 14 residues. The DNA of the CDR3 is TGTGCCAGCAGTGGGGGGACAGGGGGGCAGCCCCAGCATTTT. Its protein is CASSGGTGGQPQHF.

This clone was recorded once. The rearrangement joins TRBV9 to TRBJ2-1; 9 positions agree with TRBD2. The CDR3 contains 15 residues. CDR1 and CDR2 (germline): SGDLS, YYNGEE. With V trimmed by 0 bases and J by 8 bases, 6 bases remained unmatched. CDR3 nucleotide sequence: TGTGCCAGCAGCGTAGTCTCAGCGGGAGGCTATGAGCAGTTCTTC. It codes for CASSVVSAGGYEQFF.

The chain combines TRBV28 with TRBJ2-3; 10 nucleotides agree with TRBD1. Germline CDR1 is MDHEN and CDR2 is SYDVKM. The CDR3 is made up of 20 amino acids. The V and J ends lost 2 bases and 2 bases, in that order; junction bases with no gene match: 16. Written as DNA, the CDR3 is TGTGCCAGCAGTTTAGGGGCCGGGACAGGGGACCGAGACGACACAGATACGCAGTATTTT. Amino acids: CASSLGAGTGDRDDTDTQYF. Using reference TRBV28 and TRBJ2-3 for the parts outside the CDR3, the full variable domain is DVKVTQSSRYLVKRTGEKVFLECVQDMDHENMFWYRQDPGLGLRLIYFSYDVKMKEKGDIPEGYSVSREKKERFSLILESASTNQTSMYLCASSLGAGTGDRDDTDTQYFGPGTRLTVL.

The V gene is TRBV28, the J gene TRBJ2-1; 10 bases line up with TRBD2. This CDR3 spans 14 amino acids. CDR1 MDHEN and CDR2 SYDVKM come from the germline V gene. Trimming cost V 2 bases and J 6 bases; bases outside gene matches: 1. In nucleotides, the CDR3 is TGTGCCAGCAGTTTACCTAGCGGGAGCAATGAGCAGTTCTTC. Translating it yields CASSLPSGSNEQFF.

The V gene is TRBV2, the J gene TRBJ1-2; 7 nucleotides agree with TRBD1. The V and J ends lost 3 bases and 7 bases, in that order; junction bases with no gene match: 2. This CDR3 is 12 amino acids long. Germline V lookup: CDR1 SNHLY, CDR2 FYNNEI. As DNA, the CDR3 is TGTGCCAGCAGTGATGCAGGGGGTGGCTACACCTTC. Translation: CASSDAGGGYTF.

The chain links TRBV6-5 to TRBJ1-3; unclear D gene. CDR1 and CDR2 from the germline V gene are MNHEY and SVGAGI. The CDR3 loop spans 15 amino acids. V was shortened by 0 bases and J by 0 bases, with 6 bases between the two germline ends. The DNA for the CDR3 is TGTGCCAGCAGTTACTCCAGACTCTCTGGAAACACCATATATTTT. Translating gives CASSYSRLSGNTIYF.